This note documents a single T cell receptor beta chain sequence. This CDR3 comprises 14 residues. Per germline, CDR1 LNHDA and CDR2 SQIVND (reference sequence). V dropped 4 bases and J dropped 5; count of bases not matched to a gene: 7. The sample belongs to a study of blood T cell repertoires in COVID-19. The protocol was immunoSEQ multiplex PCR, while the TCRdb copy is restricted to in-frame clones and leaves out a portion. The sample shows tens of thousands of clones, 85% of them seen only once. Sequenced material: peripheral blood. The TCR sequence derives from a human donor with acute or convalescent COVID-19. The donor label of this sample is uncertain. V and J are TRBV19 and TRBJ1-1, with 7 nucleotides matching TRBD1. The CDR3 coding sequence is TGTGCCAGTAGTACGCAGCCAGGGGGAACTGAAGCTTTCTTT. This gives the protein CASSTQPGGTEAFF. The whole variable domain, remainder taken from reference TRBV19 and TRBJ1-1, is DGGITQSPKYLFRKEGQNVTLSCEQNLNHDAMYWYRQDPGQGLRLIYYSQIVNDFQKGDIAEGYSVSREKKESFPLTVTSAQKNPTAFYLCASSTQPGGTEAFFGQGTRLTVV.